This is a list of T cell receptor beta chains from one sample in a study of blood T cell repertoires in COVID-19. Assay used: immunoSEQ multiplex PCR; TCRdb lists only in-frame clones, some missing. The sample shows 180,000 or so clones, approximately 89% of them seen only once. The specimen was peripheral blood. The receptor source for this set is a woman aged 25 to 39 with acute or convalescent COVID-19. Both conserved end residues are part of each CDR3. A D gene is named only where the DNA matches it firmly. Only part of the rows carry a size: once, few, many, or a class if the clone is expanded.

J	V	D	size	CDR3	DNA
TRBJ1-3	TRBV29-1	-	-	CSVLVSSGNTIYF	TGCAGCGTTTTAGTGAGCTCTGGAAACACCATATATTTT
TRBJ2-5	TRBV4-2	-	-	CASSTPGLDQETQYF	TGTGCCAGCAGCACGCCGGGACTGGACCAAGAGACCCAGTACTTC
TRBJ1-6	TRBV6-5	-	-	CASSYSRGGSPLHF	TGTGCCAGCAGTTACTCGAGGGGAGGTTCACCCCTCCACTTT
TRBJ2-1	TRBV15	TRBD2	-	CATLAGAFNEQFF	TGTGCCACGCTAGCGGGAGCCTTCAATGAGCAGTTCTTC
TRBJ2-1	TRBV15	TRBD1	-	CATSTWDRSSYNEQFF	TGTGCCACCAGCACCTGGGACAGGAGCTCCTACAATGAGCAGTTCTTC
TRBJ2-5	TRBV2	TRBD1	-	CARGTGPYETQYF	TGTGCCAGGGGGACAGGGCCTTACGAGACCCAGTACTTC
TRBJ2-7	TRBV28	-	-	CASSYLGPGNYEQYF	TGTGCCAGCAGTTACCTAGGGCCAGGGAACTACGAGCAGTACTTC
TRBJ1-1	TRBV30	TRBD1	-	CAWGQGGRRAFF	TGTGCCTGGGGCCAGGGGGGCAGGAGAGCTTTCTTT
TRBJ2-7	TRBV7-8	-	-	CASSLGGTLYEQYF	TGTGCCAGCTCTCTGGGCGGGACCCTCTACGAGCAGTACTTC
TRBJ1-4	TRBV5-1	-	once	CASSLGTGRDEKLFF	TGCGCCAGCAGCTTGGGAACAGGGAGGGATGAAAAACTGTTTTTT
TRBJ2-3	TRBV4-2	-	-	CASSHKEGQSDTQYF	TGTGCCAGCAGCCACAAGGAGGGCCAATCAGATACGCAGTATTTT
TRBJ2-5	TRBV6-5	-	-	CASTGTSETQYF	TGTGCCAGCACCGGGACTTCAGAGACCCAGTACTTC
TRBJ2-7	TRBV30	-	-	CAWKRGRAYEQYF	TGTGCCTGGAAAAGGGGGAGGGCCTACGAGCAGTACTTC
TRBJ2-5	TRBV19	TRBD1	-	CASGDRGRETQYF	TGTGCCAGTGGTGACAGGGGTCGAGAGACCCAGTACTTC
TRBJ1-4	TRBV9	-	-	CASRRTWGKTVF	TGTGCCAGTCGGAGGACCTGGGGAAAAACTGTTTTT
TRBJ2-1	TRBV3-1/TRBV3-2	TRBD1	-	CASSRNRGLRANEQFF	TGTGCCAGCAGCCGAAACAGGGGGTTGAGGGCGAATGAGCAGTTCTTC
TRBJ1-6	TRBV4-2	-	-	CASSRTRAYNSPLHF	TGTGCCAGCTCCCGGACAAGGGCCTATAATTCACCCCTCCACTTT
TRBJ1-1	TRBV28	TRBD1	-	CATDRGRIGDTEAFF	TGTGCCACTGACAGGGGGCGAATAGGGGACACTGAAGCTTTCTTT